This T cell receptor (beta chain) was observed in a study of neoadjuvant anti-PD-1 for oral cavity cancer. Looking at the study overall: Before surgery, most patients got three to four biweekly 3 mg/kg nivolumab doses.

PBMC libraries mostly used roughly 460 ng of input genomic DNA, with six replicates per sample. Repertoires were generated with immunoSEQ multiplex PCR, while TCRdb's copy carries only in-frame clones and drops some. The sample has around 60,000 clones; around four fifths are singletons. These oral cavity squamous cell carcinomas were HPV-negative and locally advanced. Analysis of PBMCs was direct, with no culture step. Trimming cost V 4 bases and J 7 bases; bases outside gene matches: 8. The germline V gene encodes CDR1 MNHNS and CDR2 SASEGT. This CDR3 has 16 residues. Material: PBMCs, obtained before nivolumab (anti-PD-1) treatment. The sequence came from a person aged 35-79 years with oral cavity squamous cell carcinoma. The chain carries TRBV6-1 and TRBJ2-1; 12 nucleotides agree with TRBD2. CDR3 loop: CASSVLAGGPGNEQFF. CDR3 nucleotides: TGTGCCAGCAGTGTCCTAGCGGGGGGGCCCGGGAATGAGCAGTTCTTC.